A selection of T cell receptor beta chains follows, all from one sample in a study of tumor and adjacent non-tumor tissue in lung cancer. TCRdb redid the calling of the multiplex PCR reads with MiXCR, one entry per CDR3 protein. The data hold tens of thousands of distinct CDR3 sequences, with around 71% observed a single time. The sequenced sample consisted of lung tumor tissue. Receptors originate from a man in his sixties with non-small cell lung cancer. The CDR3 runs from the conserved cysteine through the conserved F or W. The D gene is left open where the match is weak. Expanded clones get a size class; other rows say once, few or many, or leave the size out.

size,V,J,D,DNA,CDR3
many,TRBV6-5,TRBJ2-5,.,TGTGCCAGCAGTCTCCAGGGGTCTCGGGAGACCCAGTACTTC,CASSLQGSRETQYF
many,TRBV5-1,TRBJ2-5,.,TGCGCCAGCAGCTTCGAGGGCTTGGAGACCCAGTACTTC,CASSFEGLETQYF
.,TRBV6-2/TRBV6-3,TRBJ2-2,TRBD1,TGTGCCGGCAGACGACAGGGGGCCGAGGAGCTGTTTTTT,CAGRRQGAEELFF
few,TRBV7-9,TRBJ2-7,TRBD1,TGTGCCAACAGCTTAGCGACAGGGGGCGGCGAGCAGTACTTC,CANSLATGGGEQYF
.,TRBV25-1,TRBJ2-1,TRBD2,TGTGCCAGCAGTGAATTGGCGGGGGGCAGCAATGAGCTGTTCTTC,CASSELAGGSNELFF
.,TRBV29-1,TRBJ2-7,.,TGCAACGTTGGATACGAACAGTACTTC,CNVGYEQYF
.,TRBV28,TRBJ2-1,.,TGTGCCAGTAGTTTAGAGGGTGAGGCAGGGCTTAATGAACAGTTCTTC,CASSLEGEAGLNEQFF
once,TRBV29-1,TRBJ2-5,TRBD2,TGCAGCGTTGGGGGGGGAAGGGAGGAGACCCAATACTTC,CSVGGGREETQYF
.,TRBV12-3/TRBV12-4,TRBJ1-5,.,TGTACCAGCACCCCCGGAAGAGTGGAGGGCAATCAGCCCCAGCATTTT,CTSTPGRVEGNQPQHF
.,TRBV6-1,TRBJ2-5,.,TGTGCCAGCAGTGTATACAGGGCTGAGAGCCAGTACTTC,CASSVYRAESQYF
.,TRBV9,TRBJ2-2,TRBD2,TGTGCCAGCAGCCCCGTTGAGCGGGGGATAAACACCGGGGAGCTGTTTTTT,CASSPVERGINTGELFF
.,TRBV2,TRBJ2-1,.,TGTGCCAGCAGTGTGGGGGGAAATGAGCAGTTCTTC,CASSVGGNEQFF